A single sample gave rise to the 23 T cell receptor beta chains below, sequenced in a study of OX40 agonist ivuxolimab in advanced cancers. The library came from the immunoSEQ multiplex PCR assay. The immuneACCESS repertoire file appears here via TCRdb, limited to in-frame rearrangements. These files lack a portion of the clones; in checked studies, under half of the deficit traces to unresolved V genes, and the cause of the others is not known. Across this sample there are around 20,000 clones, with about 87% seen only once. The ten top clones hold around 29% of the sample. Sequencing was performed on CD4+ or CD8+ T cells sorted from blood, taken in a trial of the OX40 agonist ivuxolimab. The receptors were gathered from an adult with an advanced solid tumor such as melanoma, head and neck, liver or kidney cancer.

V and J are TRBV12-5 and TRBJ1-1; 9 bases fit TRBD1. J gave up 3 bases and V 3 bases, and 8 bases lay outside the gene matches. Germline CDR1 LGHNT, CDR2 FRNRAP. The CDR3 length is 16 residues. CDR3 sequence: CASGFPDRGRDTEAFF. The CDR3 bases are TGTGCTAGTGGTTTCCCGGACAGGGGAAGGGACACTGAAGCTTTCTTT.

V usage is TRBV27 and J usage is TRBJ2-7, with 7 bases lining up with TRBD2. Germline values: CDR1 MNHEY, CDR2 SMNVEV (reference sequence). The CDR3 consists of 13 residues. J lost 6 bases, V lost 3 bases, and 5 bases had no gene match. The CDR3 loop is CASSFTSAGEQYF. The CDR3 region has the DNA TGTGCCAGCAGTTTTACTAGCGCCGGCGAGCAGTACTTC.

This clone was picked up a small number of times. This chain links TRBV4-1 with TRBJ1-6; 7 bases agree with TRBD1. V lost 0 bases, J lost 5 bases, and 10 bases stayed unmatched. The CDR3 has 18 amino acids. Germline values: CDR1 MGHRA, CDR2 YSYEKL. The CDR3 here is CASSQDFSGQTHNSPLHF. CDR3 DNA: TGCGCCAGCAGCCAAGATTTTTCGGGACAGACTCATAATTCACCCCTCCACTTT.

The chain employs TRBV5-5 and TRBJ2-7; D is perhaps TRBD1 or TRBD2 (5 bases each). The CDR3 totals 16 residues. In germline, CDR1 is SGHKS, CDR2 YYEKEE (reference sequence). V was pared by 3 bases and J by 0 bases, with 16 bases between. In DNA, the CDR3 is TGTGCCAGCAGCTCCCGGGACGGCTTGAGCTCCTACGAGCAGTACTTC. Translation gives CASSSRDGLSSYEQYF.

This clone was recorded only once. The CDR3 sequence is CASSFYPSEQYF. The DNA of the CDR3 is TGTGCCAGCAGTTTTTACCCTTCCGAGCAGTACTTC. The chain recombines TRBV28 with TRBJ2-7; no reliable D call. CDR3 length: 12 amino acids. Per the germline V gene, CDR1 is MDHEN and CDR2 is SYDVKM. The germline V and J ends were trimmed by 3 bases and 6 bases, with 9 bases remaining between them.

A single count supports this clone. The genes are TRBV2 and TRBJ1-3, with no clear D. This CDR3 region has 13 residues. Germline V gives CDR1 SNHLY, CDR2 FYNNEI. V lost 6 bases to trimming and J lost 9 bases, with 15 bases between them. The CDR3 protein is CASSGGRLGTIYF. CDR3 nucleotides: TGTGCCAGCAGCGGAGGCCGTCTGGGCACCATATATTTT.

The chain is built from TRBV7-2 and TRBJ2-2; 9 nucleotides align to TRBD2. CDR1 SGHTA and CDR2 FQGNSA come from the germline V gene. The junction had 9 bases not matched to a gene; V was cut back by 10 bases and J by 3 bases. This CDR3 spans 15 amino acids. CDR3 region: CAIMILAGYTGELFF. CDR3 bases: TGTGCCATTATGATACTAGCGGGCTACACCGGGGAGCTGTTTTTT.

V and J are TRBV11-3 and TRBJ2-6, with D possibly being TRBD2 (7 bases). V lost 5 bases to trimming and J lost 4 bases, with 15 bases between them. Germline V CDR1 and CDR2: SGHNT, YENEEA. The CDR3 has 16 amino acids. In nucleotides, the CDR3 is TGTGCCAGCAGCGCAGGGGAGGGGACCGGGGCCAACGTCCTGACTTTC. Protein sequence: CASSAGEGTGANVLTF.

This chain joins TRBV7-2 and TRBJ2-5; weak D call: TRBD1 (5 bases). V lost 4 bases, J lost 2 bases, and 8 bases lay in between. The CDR3 totals 13 residues. Per the germline V gene, CDR1 is SGHTA and CDR2 is FQGNSA. The CDR3 region is CASSSDRQETQYF. CDR3 bases: TGTGCCAGCAGCTCCGACAGACAAGAGACCCAGTACTTC.

This clone was seen only once. The chain combines TRBV7-2 with TRBJ1-4, with unresolved D. The V end lost 5 bases, the J end lost 3 bases, and 7 bases lay between the germline ends. The CDR3 spans 13 residues. The germline gives CDR1 SGHTA, CDR2 FQGNSA. CDR3 sequence (DNA): TGTGCCAGCAGCCGCGGATCTAATGAAAAACTGTTTTTT. Its protein is CASSRGSNEKLFF. The full variable domain, in which reference TRBV7-2 and TRBJ1-4 provide the parts outside the CDR3, is GAGVSQSPSNKVTEKGKDVELRCDPISGHTALYWYRQSLGQGLEFLIYFQGNSAPDKSGLPSDRFSAERTGGSVSTLTIQRTQQEDSAVYLCASSRGSNEKLFFGSGTQLSVL.

The chain has TRBV19 and TRBJ2-3; 12 bases map to TRBD1. Germline-derived CDR1 and CDR2 are LNHDA and SQIVND (reference sequence). This CDR3 comprises 16 residues. V was pared by 5 bases and J by 4 bases, with 7 bases of the junction left unmatched. Written as DNA, the CDR3 is TGTGCCAGTAGTGAAAGGGACAGGGGGCGCCCAGATACGCAGTATTTT. Amino acid sequence: CASSERDRGRPDTQYF.

The gene calls are TRBV6-1 and TRBJ1-5; no definite D call. V was trimmed by 1 base and J by 5 bases, leaving 6 bases between them. Germline V gene data show CDR1 as MNHNS and CDR2 as SASEGT. The CDR3 is made up of 13 amino acids. The CDR3 nucleotides read TGTGCCAGCAGTGAAGACAGCCATCAGCCCCAGCATTTT. Translation gives CASSEDSHQPQHF.

This clone was detected once. This chain uses TRBV7-2 with TRBJ1-6; possibly TRBD1 for D (6 bases). Germline values: CDR1 SGHTA, CDR2 FQGNSA. This CDR3 has 16 amino acids. Trimming took 6 bases from V and 6 from J, leaving 18 bases between them. CDR3 sequence: CASRLGGSASNSPLHF. The CDR3 nucleotides are TGTGCCAGCAGACTAGGGGGGTCGGCTAGTAATTCACCCCTCCACTTT.

The rearrangement links TRBV11-2 to TRBJ2-7; D is possibly TRBD2 (6 bases). Germline V CDR1 and CDR2: SGHAT, FQNNGV. V was shortened by 3 bases and J by 9 bases, with 15 bases between the two germline ends. The CDR3 contains 13 residues. In nucleotides, the CDR3 is TGTGCCAGCAGCTTTCCCGGGACTCTAGTGCAGTACTTC. It is translated as CASSFPGTLVQYF. The full variable domain, completed using reference TRBV11-2 and TRBJ2-7, is EAGVAQSPRYKIIEKRQSVAFWCNPISGHATLYWYQQILGQGPKLLIQFQNNGVVDDSQLPKDRFSAERLKGVDSTLKIQPAKLEDSAVYLCASSFPGTLVQYFGPGTRLTVT.

This clone has just one count. The rearrangement joins TRBV7-2 to TRBJ2-7; possible D gene TRBD1, 6 bases. Germline lookup yields CDR1 SGHTA and CDR2 FQGNSA. V lost 5 bases and J lost 7, with 15 bases in between. The CDR3 consists of 13 residues. Here the CDR3 reads CASSATGIGEQYF. The CDR3 nucleotides are TGTGCCAGCAGCGCCACAGGGATAGGGGAGCAGTACTTC.

The rearrangement links TRBV15 to TRBJ1-2, with no clear D. Trimming pared 3 bases from V and 2 bases from J, leaving 7 bases between. Per the germline V gene, CDR1 is LNHNV and CDR2 is YYDKDF (reference sequence). The CDR3 is 13 amino acids. For the CDR3, the DNA is TGTGCCACCAGCAGGGGCACCAACTATGGCTACACCTTC. It specifies CATSRGTNYGYTF. The complete variable domain, with remaining parts taken from reference TRBV15 and TRBJ1-2, reads DAMVIQNPRYQVTQFGKPVTLSCSQTLNHNVMYWYQQKSSQAPKLLFHYYDKDFNNEADTPDNFQSRRPNTSFCFLDIRSPGLGDTAMYLCATSRGTNYGYTFGSGTRLTVV.

The J gene is TRBJ2-1, the V gene TRBV18; 11 bases map to TRBD2. Germline lookup yields CDR1 KGHSH and CDR2 LQKENI. The V and J ends lost 6 bases and 12 bases, in that order; junction bases with no gene match: 13. The CDR3 length is 15 residues. CDR3 bases: TGTGCCAGCTCTTCCGGGACTAGCGGCTCGCCGCGGCAGTTCTTC. This encodes CASSSGTSGSPRQFF.

The V call is TRBV7-2, the J call TRBJ2-7, with TRBD1 as a possible D gene (6 bases). Germline CDR1 and CDR2: SGHTA and FQGNSA. This CDR3 region has 13 residues. With 5 bases removed from V and 2 bases from J, the gap between germline ends came to 10 bases. CDR3 loop: CASSRDKTYEQYF. CDR3 DNA: TGTGCCAGCAGCCGGGACAAGACCTACGAGCAGTACTTC.

V usage is TRBV5-6 and J usage is TRBJ1-2, with 7 bases matching TRBD1. CDR1 is SGHDT and CDR2 is YYEEEE in the germline V gene. This CDR3 contains 17 residues. The ends lost 0 bases at V and 3 bases at J; junction bases unmatched: 11. The CDR3 DNA follows: TGTGCCAGCAGCTTGGGGGCCGGGCGACAGGGACACTATGGCTACACCTTC. This sequence encodes CASSLGAGRQGHYGYTF.

This chain joins TRBV9 and TRBJ1-1; no definite D call. This CDR3 spans 13 amino acids. V was cut by 0 bases and J by 0 bases, with 3 bases left in between. Per the germline V gene, CDR1 is SGDLS and CDR2 is YYNGEE. CDR3 in DNA: TGTGCCAGCAGCGTAGAGATGAACACTGAAGCTTTCTTT. Translating it yields CASSVEMNTEAFF.

The genes are TRBV19 and TRBJ2-2, with no clear D. Trimming took 5 bases from V and 7 from J, leaving 8 bases between them. This CDR3 is 12 amino acids long. CDR1 and CDR2 (germline): LNHDA, SQIVND (reference sequence). The CDR3 nucleotides are TGTGCCAGTAGTTCCCTAGGCGGGGAGCTGTTTTTT. This codes for CASSSLGGELFF.

This clone has more than one count but fewer than ten. This rearrangement joins TRBV10-2 to TRBJ1-5; 8 bases match TRBD1. The CDR3 is 15 amino acids. J was trimmed by 0 bases and V by 6 bases; bases with no gene match: 4. Germline CDR1 is WSHSY and CDR2 is SAAADI. Here the CDR3 reads CASRLQGDSNQPQHF. CDR3 DNA: TGCGCCAGCAGACTACAGGGGGATAGCAATCAGCCCCAGCATTTT.

The chain links TRBV7-2 to TRBJ1-2; weak D call: TRBD1 (6 bases). Trimming left V 1 base short and J 8 bases short, with 11 bases between. The germline CDR1 and CDR2 sequences are SGHTA and FQGNSA. The CDR3 loop spans 13 amino acids. This CDR3 is CASSLDRVSGYTF. In DNA, the CDR3 is TGTGCCAGCAGCTTAGACAGGGTGAGCGGCTACACCTTC.